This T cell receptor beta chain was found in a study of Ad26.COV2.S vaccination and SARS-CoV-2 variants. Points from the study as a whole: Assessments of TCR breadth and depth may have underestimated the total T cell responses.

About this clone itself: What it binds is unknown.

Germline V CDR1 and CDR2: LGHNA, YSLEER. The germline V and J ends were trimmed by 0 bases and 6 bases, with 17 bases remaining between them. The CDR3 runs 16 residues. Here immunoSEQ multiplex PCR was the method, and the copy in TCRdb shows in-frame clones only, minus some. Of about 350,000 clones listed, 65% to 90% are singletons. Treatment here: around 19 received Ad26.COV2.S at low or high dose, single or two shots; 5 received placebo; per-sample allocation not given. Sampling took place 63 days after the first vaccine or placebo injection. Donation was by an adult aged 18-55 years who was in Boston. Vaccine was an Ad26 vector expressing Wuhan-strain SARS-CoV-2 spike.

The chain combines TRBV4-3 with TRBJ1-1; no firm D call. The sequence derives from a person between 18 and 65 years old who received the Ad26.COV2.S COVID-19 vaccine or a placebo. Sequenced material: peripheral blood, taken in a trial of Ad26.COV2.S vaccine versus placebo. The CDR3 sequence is CASSQESPPIRAEAFF. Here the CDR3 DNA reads TGCGCCAGCAGCCAAGAAAGCCCCCCCATAAGGGCTGAAGCTTTCTTT.